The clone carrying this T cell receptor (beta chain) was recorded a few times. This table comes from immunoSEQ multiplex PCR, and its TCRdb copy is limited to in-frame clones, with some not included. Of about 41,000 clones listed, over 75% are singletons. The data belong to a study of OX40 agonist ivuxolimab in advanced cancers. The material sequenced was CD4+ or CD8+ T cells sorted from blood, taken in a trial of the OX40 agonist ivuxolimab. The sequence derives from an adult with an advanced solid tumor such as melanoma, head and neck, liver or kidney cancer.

CDR3 in DNA: TGTGCCAGCAGTCCACCGGGGGGGTATGGCTACACCTTC. Translation: CASSPPGGYGYTF. J is TRBJ1-2 and V is TRBV27, with D perhaps matching TRBD1 (5 bases). The ends were cut back, 5 bases at V and 5 bases at J, with 12 bases in the middle. The V gene's germline CDR1 is MNHEY and CDR2 SMNVEV (reference sequence). The CDR3 covers 13 residues.